A single TCR beta chain is shown here with its context. Authors' methods: How many nucleated cells were present was estimated from reference gene primer amplification. This table comes from immunoSEQ multiplex PCR, and its TCRdb copy is limited to in-frame clones, with some not included. V, J and clone size derive from that table, while D and trimming were established from the DNA sequence. The table includes hundreds of thousands of clones, about 91% detected once. The data belong to a study of blood T cell repertoires in COVID-19. On the study more broadly: T cells, B-cell-depleted T cells, or PBMCs supplied cDNA or gDNA.

Trimming shortened V by 4 bases and J by 3 bases, and 12 bases separated the two germline ends. The CDR3 totals 15 residues. Germline-derived CDR1 and CDR2 are MNHEY and SVGEGT. The sequence was obtained from a woman between 50 and 59 years old with COVID-19, enrolled during active disease. Sequenced: peripheral blood. The chain couples TRBV6-2 or TRBV6-3 to TRBJ1-4; tentatively, D is TRBD1 (6 bases). Here the CDR3 DNA reads TGTGCCAGCAGTTCGATACAGGGCGCTAATGAAAAACTGTTTTTT. This gives the protein CASSSIQGANEKLFF.